There are a few counts of the clone carrying this TCR beta chain. The CDR3 is 14 amino acids. Germline loops: CDR1 LGHNT, CDR2 FRNRAP. V lost 6 bases to trimming and J lost 4 bases, with 13 bases between them. In the original processing: Estimation of nucleated cell counts relied on the amplification of reference gene primers. Clones were read by immunoSEQ multiplex PCR, and TCRdb kept only the in-frame ones, dropping some. V and J calls and clone size are copied from that table; D and trimming were computed from the DNA. This table has about 220,000 clones, around 90% appearing once. The data derive from a study of blood T cell repertoires in COVID-19.

The TCR was taken from a man younger than 45 who had been exposed to COVID-19. Sequencing was performed on PBMCs or T cells enriched from blood (not recorded which). This chain connects TRBV12-5 to TRBJ1-3; a weak D match, TRBD1 (6 bases). The CDR3 is CASGVTGEGNTIYF. CDR3 DNA sequence: TGTGCTAGTGGAGTGACAGGAGAAGGAAACACCATATATTTT. Based on the CDR3 plus reference TRBV12-5 and TRBJ1-3, the full variable domain is DARVTQTPRHKVTEMGQEVTMRCQPILGHNTVFWYRQTMMQGLELLAYFRNRAPLDDSGMPKDRFSAEMPDATLATLKIQPSEPRDSAVYFCASGVTGEGNTIYFGEGSWLTVV.